Listed here are 26 T cell receptor beta chains from one sample, sequenced in a study of T cells in Graves' hyperthyroidism and ophthalmopathy. The investigators amplified TCR beta CDR3 regions from RNA transcripts. In the first-round RT-PCR of the TCR CDR3, the HTBI primer set was used. In TCRdb, the multiplex PCR reads were re-called with MiXCR into one record per CDR3 protein. The sample lists 250,000 to 350,000 distinct CDR3 sequences, roughly 20% occurring once. Source material: blood. The receptor source for this set is a young man with Graves' ophthalmopathy.

This clonotype was found a few times. V usage is TRBV27 and J usage is TRBJ2-3; D may be TRBD1 (5 bases). Germline V gene lookup returns CDR1 MNHEY and CDR2 SMNVEV (reference sequence). V lost 3 bases and J lost 4, with 14 bases in between. The CDR3 sequence is 15 residues long. The CDR3 region has the DNA TGTGCCAGCAGTTTTCGCCCAGGGTGGGCAGATACGCAGTATTTT. Protein product: CASSFRPGWADTQYF.

This clonotype occurred many times. CDR3 residues: CASSLERLPGAYNEQFF. The CDR3 DNA is TGTGCCAGCAGCTTAGAACGGCTACCGGGAGCCTACAATGAGCAGTTCTTC. The chain joins TRBV11-2 to TRBJ2-1; perhaps TRBD2 as D (6 bases). In germline, CDR1 is SGHAT, CDR2 FQNNGV. This CDR3 has 17 residues. The ends were cut back, 0 bases at V and 2 bases at J, with 14 bases in the middle.

This clonotype came up many times. This rearrangement joins TRBV20-1 to TRBJ2-1; TRBD2 matches 7 bases. The CDR3 length is 15 residues. Trimming at V came to 3 bases and at J to 0 bases, leaving 5 bases not matched to a gene. Germline V lookup: CDR1 DFQATT, CDR2 SNEGSKA (reference sequence). The CDR3 sequence: CSASDGGSSYNEQFF. Written as DNA, the CDR3 is TGCAGTGCTAGTGACGGCGGGAGCTCCTACAATGAGCAGTTCTTC.

The chain joins TRBV12-3 or TRBV12-4 to TRBJ1-1, with 8 bases identical to TRBD1. The CDR3 runs 13 residues. Germline trimming cut 2 bases from V and 9 bases from J; bases unmatched to any gene: 5. CDR3 sequence (DNA): TGTGCCAGCAGTTTATTTCGGACAGGGCAAGCTTTCTTT. This codes for CASSLFRTGQAFF.

This chain joins TRBV29-1 and TRBJ2-6; 7 positions match TRBD1. The CDR3 runs to 19 residues. CDR1 is SQVTM, CDR2 ANQGSEA, per germline. V shed 2 bases, J shed 0 bases, and the junction held 13 bases outside the gene matches. CDR3 coding DNA: TGCAGCGTTGAAAGGGGTACCGGGACAGCAGTCTCTGGGGCCAACGTCCTGACTTTC. Amino acids: CSVERGTGTAVSGANVLTF.

Many counts were recorded for this clonotype. The gene calls are TRBV28 and TRBJ1-1; D unclear. Germline CDR1 and CDR2: MDHEN and SYDVKM. The CDR3 is made up of 15 amino acids. Trimming shortened V by 3 bases and J by 1 base, and 12 bases separated the two germline ends. CDR3 in DNA: TGTGCCAGCAGTTTGGGAATCCCGGGGAACACTGAAGCTTTCTTT. Its protein is CASSLGIPGNTEAFF.

The chain recombines TRBV11-3 with TRBJ2-1; D is unclear. The V end lost 0 bases, the J end lost 8 bases, and 14 bases lay between the germline ends. Germline assignment: CDR1 SGHNT and CDR2 YENEEA. This CDR3 is 15 amino acids long. CDR3 region: CASSLEGRRVDEQFF. DNA of the CDR3: TGTGCCAGCAGCTTAGAGGGCCGACGAGTCGATGAGCAGTTCTTC.

This clonotype was picked up many times. This chain uses TRBV2 with TRBJ1-1; D ambiguous. The CDR3 consists of 14 residues. V was clipped by 7 bases and J by 1 base, with 13 bases between them. In germline, CDR1 is SNHLY, CDR2 FYNNEI. The CDR3 nucleotides are TGTGCCAGCATGACACAGTCAAAGAACACTGAAGCTTTCTTT. Translation gives CASMTQSKNTEAFF.

The chain recombines TRBV27 with TRBJ2-2, with 7 bases aligning to TRBD1. Germline V CDR1 and CDR2: MNHEY, SMNVEV (reference sequence). J was trimmed by 4 bases and V by 7 bases; bases with no gene match: 12. The CDR3 length is 16 residues. Here the CDR3 DNA reads TGTGCCAGCACCCTCCAGGGGGTGGGTTTCACCGGGGAGCTGTTTTTT. It is translated as CASTLQGVGFTGELFF.

The chain links TRBV5-1 to TRBJ2-7; D gene uncertain. Germline CDR1 and CDR2: SGHRS and YFSETQ. The V and J ends lost 0 bases and 3 bases respectively, with 13 bases between them. The CDR3 contains 15 residues. CDR3 region: CASSLGGVGHYEQYF. The DNA for the CDR3 is TGCGCCAGCAGCTTGGGTGGAGTAGGCCACTACGAGCAGTACTTC.

This CDR3 is CASSEVWTDEKLFF. CDR3 nucleotide sequence: TGTGCCAGCAGTGAAGTGTGGACAGATGAAAAACTGTTTTTT. The rearrangement uses TRBV27 and TRBJ1-4; a weak D match, TRBD1 (6 bases). Per the germline V gene, CDR1 is MNHEY and CDR2 is SMNVEV (reference sequence). The V end was cut by 5 bases, the J end by 6 bases, with 13 bases between. The CDR3 extends over 14 amino acids.

The V gene is TRBV20-1, the J gene TRBJ2-2; D may be TRBD2 (5 bases). V was shortened by 0 bases and J by 3 bases, with 11 bases between the two germline ends. The length of the CDR3 is 15 residues. Germline values: CDR1 DFQATT, CDR2 SNEGSKA (reference sequence). CDR3 bases: TGCAGTGCTAGAGATGCCCTAGCCGACACCGGGGAGCTGTTTTTT. Its protein is CSARDALADTGELFF.

The chain uses TRBV5-6 and TRBJ2-5; 9 nucleotides match TRBD1. Trimming took 2 bases from V and 5 from J; bases not matched to a gene: 10. The germline V gene encodes CDR1 SGHDT and CDR2 YYEEEE. The CDR3 is 16 residues long. The CDR3 DNA reads as TGTGCCAGCAGCTTCGCTGTAACAGGGGGCCTTGAGACCCAGTACTTC. This sequence encodes CASSFAVTGGLETQYF.

The rearrangement joins TRBV6-1 to TRBJ2-1, with 8 bases that match TRBD2. The trim removed 6 bases at V and 0 bases at J, leaving 4 bases unmatched. From germline, CDR1 is MNHNS and CDR2 SASEGT. The CDR3 contains 15 residues. This CDR3 is CASRGGRSSYNEQFF. CDR3 nucleotides: TGTGCCAGCAGGGGCGGGAGGAGCTCCTACAATGAGCAGTTCTTC.

The rearrangement joins TRBV5-1 to TRBJ2-7; 11 bases line up with TRBD2. Trimming cost V 0 bases and J 0 bases; bases outside gene matches: 5. CDR3 length: 17 amino acids. Per the germline V gene, CDR1 is SGHRS and CDR2 is YFSETQ. The CDR3 sequence: CASSLGRTSGGSYEQYF. As DNA, the CDR3 is TGCGCCAGCAGCTTGGGCCGCACTAGCGGGGGCTCCTACGAGCAGTACTTC. Full variable domain (outside the CDR3, taken from reference TRBV5-1 and TRBJ2-7): KAGVTQTPRYLIKTRGQQVTLSCSPISGHRSVSWYQQTPGQGLQFLFEYFSETQRNKGNFPGRFSGRQFSNSRSEMNVSTLELGDSALYLCASSLGRTSGGSYEQYFGPGTRLTVT.

With respect to this clonotype: This may be a read error: a much more frequent sequence differs by one nucleotide. The gene calls are TRBV2 and TRBJ1-4; tentative D call: TRBD1 (6 bases). Germline values: CDR1 SNHLY, CDR2 FYNNEI. This CDR3 contains 14 residues. Trimming stripped 8 bases from V and 3 bases from J, with 13 bases between. This CDR3 is CASGVGGPNEKLFF. In DNA, the CDR3 is TGTGCCAGCGGTGTGGGGGGGCCTAATGAAAAACTGTTTTTT. Combining the CDR3 with reference TRBV2 and TRBJ1-4 gives the whole variable domain EPEVTQTPSHQVTQMGQEVILRCVPISNHLYFYWYRQILGQKVEFLVSFYNNEISEKSEIFDDQFSVERPDGSNFTLKIRSTKLEDSAMYFCASGVGGPNEKLFFGSGTQLSVL.

This clonotype was detected only a few times. The chain couples TRBV7-8 to TRBJ2-6; D remains ambiguous. This CDR3 contains 16 residues. CDR1 is SGHVS, CDR2 FQNEAQ, per germline. The V gene lost 6 bases and the J gene lost 1 base, with 13 bases spanning the gap. CDR3 residues: CASSSQLGSGANVLTF. Here the CDR3 DNA reads TGTGCCAGCAGTTCGCAGTTAGGGTCTGGGGCCAACGTCCTGACTTTC.

This clonotype was observed a handful of times. The chain joins TRBV5-6 to TRBJ2-7; TRBD2 might be the D (5 bases). The CDR3 has 16 amino acids. CDR1 is SGHDT, CDR2 YYEEEE, per germline. V was shortened by 0 bases and J by 0 bases, with 13 bases between the two germline ends. The CDR3 DNA is TGTGCCAGCAGCTTGGAGGGTCAGCGGAACTCCTACGAGCAGTACTTC. Amino acids: CASSLEGQRNSYEQYF. The full variable domain, completed using reference TRBV5-6 and TRBJ2-7, is DAGVTQSPTHLIKTRGQQVTLRCSPKSGHDTVSWYQQALGQGPQFIFQYYEEEERQRGNFPDRFSGHQFPNYSSELNVNALLLGDSALYLCASSLEGQRNSYEQYFGPGTRLTVT.

This chain uses TRBV30 with TRBJ2-2; D is uncertain. Trimming cost V 4 bases and J 3 bases, with 15 bases left between them. The CDR3 spans 15 residues. Looked up from germline, CDR1 is GTSNPN and CDR2 is SVGIG (reference sequence). The CDR3 sequence: CAWNNRFTHTGELFF. The CDR3 DNA reads TGTGCCTGGAATAATCGGTTCACCCACACCGGGGAGCTGTTTTTT.

The sample holds many counts of this clonotype. The chain has TRBV28 and TRBJ2-7; TRBD1 agrees at 9 bases. There are 14 residues in the CDR3. V lost 6 bases, J lost 3 bases, and 6 bases stayed unmatched. The germline gives CDR1 MDHEN, CDR2 SYDVKM. CDR3 sequence reads: CASSQGQGGYEQYF. The DNA of the CDR3 is TGTGCCAGCAGCCAGGGACAGGGTGGCTACGAGCAGTACTTC.

This clonotype was counted between two and nine times. For the CDR3, the DNA is TGTGCCAGCACCTTGGGGGAGGGGAATATAGGTACGCAGTATTTT. Translated, it gives CASTLGEGNIGTQYF. The rearrangement uses TRBV7-9 and TRBJ2-3, with 7 bases matching TRBD2. CDR3 length: 15 residues. The V gene end was trimmed by 7 bases and the J gene end by 8 bases; junction bases not matched to a gene: 15. Germline V CDR1 and CDR2: SEHNR, FQNEAQ (reference sequence).

This clonotype was detected ten times or more. CDR3 bases: TGTGCCAGCAGTCCCGGAAGGACTAGCGGAATCCAAGAGACCCAGTACTTC. Amino acid sequence: CASSPGRTSGIQETQYF. The chain uses TRBV28 and TRBJ2-5; 10 bases match TRBD2. J lost 1 base, V lost 5 bases, and 10 bases had no gene match. The germline CDR1 and CDR2 sequences are MDHEN and SYDVKM. This CDR3 region has 17 residues.

This clonotype was seen many times. This chain joins TRBV30 and TRBJ2-7; 10 bases align to TRBD1. CDR3 length: 15 amino acids. Germline CDR1 is GTSNPN and CDR2 is SVGIG (reference sequence). J lost 4 bases, V lost 1 base, and 7 bases had no gene match. CDR3 nucleotides: TGTGCCTGGAGTGAGGTGCGGGACAGGGGTTACGAGCAGTACTTC. This translates into CAWSEVRDRGYEQYF.

This clonotype came up a few times. The rearrangement joins TRBV5-1 to TRBJ1-2, with a possible D match to TRBD1 (6 bases). Germline CDR1 is SGHRS and CDR2 is YFSETQ. This CDR3 region has 13 residues. Trimming removed 4 bases from V and 1 base from J, with 8 bases in between. CDR3 DNA sequence: TGCGCCAGCAGCGAGGACAGTAACTATGGCTACACCTTC. Its protein product is CASSEDSNYGYTF.

This clonotype occurred a few times. The chain uses TRBV12-3 or TRBV12-4 and TRBJ1-3; D not resolved. The CDR3 is made up of 14 amino acids. V lost 3 bases and J lost 0, with 6 bases in between. The CDR3 loop reads CASSFSNSGNTIYF. CDR3 DNA sequence: TGTGCCAGCAGTTTTTCCAACTCTGGAAACACCATATATTTT.

The chain joins TRBV10-3 to TRBJ1-1; 8 positions agree with TRBD1. The junction had 4 bases not matched to a gene; V was cut back by 6 bases and J by 1 base. The CDR3 is made up of 14 amino acids. Germline-derived CDR1 and CDR2 are ENHRY and SYGVKD. CDR3 in amino acids: CAISRQGTNTEAFF. The CDR3 DNA follows: TGTGCCATCAGCAGACAGGGGACGAACACTGAAGCTTTCTTT.